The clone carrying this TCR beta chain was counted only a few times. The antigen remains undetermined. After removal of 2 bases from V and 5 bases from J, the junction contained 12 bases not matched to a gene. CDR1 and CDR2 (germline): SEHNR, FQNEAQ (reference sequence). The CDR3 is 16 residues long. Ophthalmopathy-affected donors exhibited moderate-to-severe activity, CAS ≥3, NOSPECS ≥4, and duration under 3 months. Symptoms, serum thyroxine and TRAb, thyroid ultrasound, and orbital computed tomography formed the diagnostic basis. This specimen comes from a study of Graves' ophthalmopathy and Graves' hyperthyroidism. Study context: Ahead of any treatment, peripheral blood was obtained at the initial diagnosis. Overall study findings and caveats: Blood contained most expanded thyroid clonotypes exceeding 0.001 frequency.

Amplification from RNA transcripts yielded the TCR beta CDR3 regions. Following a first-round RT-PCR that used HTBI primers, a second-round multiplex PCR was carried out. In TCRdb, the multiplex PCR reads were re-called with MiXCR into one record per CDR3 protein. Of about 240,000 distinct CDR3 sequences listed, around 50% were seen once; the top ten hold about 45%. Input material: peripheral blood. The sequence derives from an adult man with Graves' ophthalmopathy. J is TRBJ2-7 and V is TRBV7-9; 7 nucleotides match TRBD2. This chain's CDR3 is CASSLSDSRGDDEQYF. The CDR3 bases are TGTGCCAGCAGCTTAAGTGACAGCCGGGGGGACGACGAGCAGTACTTC.